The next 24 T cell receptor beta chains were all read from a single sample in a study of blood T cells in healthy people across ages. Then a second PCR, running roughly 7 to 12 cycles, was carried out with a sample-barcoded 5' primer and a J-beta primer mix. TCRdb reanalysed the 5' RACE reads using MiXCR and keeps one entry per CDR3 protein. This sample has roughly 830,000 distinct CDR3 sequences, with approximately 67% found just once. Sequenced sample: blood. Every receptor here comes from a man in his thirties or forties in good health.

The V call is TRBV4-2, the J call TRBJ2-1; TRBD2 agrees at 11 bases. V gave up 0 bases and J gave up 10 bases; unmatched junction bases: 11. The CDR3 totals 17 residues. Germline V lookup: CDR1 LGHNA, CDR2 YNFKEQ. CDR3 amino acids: CASSQDPGTSGVIEQFF. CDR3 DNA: TGTGCCAGCAGCCAAGATCCGGGGACTAGCGGAGTCATCGAGCAGTTCTTC.

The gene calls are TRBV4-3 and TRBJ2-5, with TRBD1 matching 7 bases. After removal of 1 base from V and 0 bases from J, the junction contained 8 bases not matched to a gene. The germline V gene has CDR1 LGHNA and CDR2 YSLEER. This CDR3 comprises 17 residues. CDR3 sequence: CASSQGTRGGHQETQYF. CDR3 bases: TGCGCCAGCAGCCAAGGGACCCGAGGGGGCCACCAAGAGACCCAGTACTTC.

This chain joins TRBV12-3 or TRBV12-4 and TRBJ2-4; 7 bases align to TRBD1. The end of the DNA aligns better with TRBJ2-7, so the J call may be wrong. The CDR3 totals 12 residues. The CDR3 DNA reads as TGTGCCAACCCACAGGGGAGAGGCGAGCAGTACTTC. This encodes CANPQGRGEQYF.

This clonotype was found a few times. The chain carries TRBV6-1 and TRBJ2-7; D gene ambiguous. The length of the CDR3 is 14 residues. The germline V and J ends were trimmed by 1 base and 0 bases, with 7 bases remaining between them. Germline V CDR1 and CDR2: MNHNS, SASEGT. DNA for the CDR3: TGTGCCAGCAGTGAAGGGTACGGCTCCTACGAGCAGTACTTC. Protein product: CASSEGYGSYEQYF.

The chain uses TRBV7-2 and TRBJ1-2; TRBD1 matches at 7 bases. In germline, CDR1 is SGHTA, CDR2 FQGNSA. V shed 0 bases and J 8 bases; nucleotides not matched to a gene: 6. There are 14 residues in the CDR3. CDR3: CASSLALGGGGYTF. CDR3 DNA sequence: TGTGCCAGCAGCTTAGCGCTTGGAGGGGGCGGCTACACCTTC.

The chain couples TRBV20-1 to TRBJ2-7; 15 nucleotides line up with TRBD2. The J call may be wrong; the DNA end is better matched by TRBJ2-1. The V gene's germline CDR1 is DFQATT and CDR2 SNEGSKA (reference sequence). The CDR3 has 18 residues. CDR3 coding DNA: TGCAGTGCTACCCCCGGGACTAGCGGGGGGTTGAGCTCCTACGAGCAGTTCTTC. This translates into CSATPGTSGGLSSYEQFF.

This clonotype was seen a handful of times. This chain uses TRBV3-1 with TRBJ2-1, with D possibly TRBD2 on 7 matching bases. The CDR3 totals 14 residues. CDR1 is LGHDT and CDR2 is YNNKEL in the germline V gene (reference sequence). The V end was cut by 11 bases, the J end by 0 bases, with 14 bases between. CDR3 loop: CAAGGLSSYNEQFF. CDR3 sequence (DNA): TGTGCCGCCGGGGGGCTCAGCTCCTACAATGAGCAGTTCTTC.

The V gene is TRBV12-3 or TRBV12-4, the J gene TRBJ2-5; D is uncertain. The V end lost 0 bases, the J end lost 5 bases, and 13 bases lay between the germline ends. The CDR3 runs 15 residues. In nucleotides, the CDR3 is TGTGCCAGCAGTTTAGCAGGGTTAGAAGGGGAGACCCAGTACTTC. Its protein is CASSLAGLEGETQYF.

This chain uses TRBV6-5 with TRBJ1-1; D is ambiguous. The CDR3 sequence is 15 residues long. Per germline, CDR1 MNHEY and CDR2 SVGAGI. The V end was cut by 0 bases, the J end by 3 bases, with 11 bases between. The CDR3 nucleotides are TGTGCCAGCAGTTACTCGGTGTACACTTACACTGAAGCTTTCTTT. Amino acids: CASSYSVYTYTEAFF.

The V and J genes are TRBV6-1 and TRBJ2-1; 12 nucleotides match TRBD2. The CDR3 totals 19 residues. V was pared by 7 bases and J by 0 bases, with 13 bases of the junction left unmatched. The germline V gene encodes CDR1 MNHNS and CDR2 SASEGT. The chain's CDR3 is CASKKLAGGQPSSYNEQFF. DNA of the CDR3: TGTGCCAGCAAGAAACTAGCGGGGGGCCAACCGAGCTCCTACAATGAGCAGTTCTTC.

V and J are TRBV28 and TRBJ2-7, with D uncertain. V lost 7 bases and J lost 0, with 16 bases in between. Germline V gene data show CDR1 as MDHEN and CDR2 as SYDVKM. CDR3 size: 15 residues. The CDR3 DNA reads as TGTGCCAGCATAAGCCCAAGAGATTACTCCTACGAGCAGTACTTC. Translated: CASISPRDYSYEQYF.

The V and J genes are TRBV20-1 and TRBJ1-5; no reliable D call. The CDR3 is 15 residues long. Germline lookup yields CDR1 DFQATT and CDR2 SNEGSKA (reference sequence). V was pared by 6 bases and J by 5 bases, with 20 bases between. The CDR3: CSAHDYREGDQPQHF. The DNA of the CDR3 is TGCAGTGCGCACGATTACCGGGAGGGTGATCAGCCCCAGCATTTT.

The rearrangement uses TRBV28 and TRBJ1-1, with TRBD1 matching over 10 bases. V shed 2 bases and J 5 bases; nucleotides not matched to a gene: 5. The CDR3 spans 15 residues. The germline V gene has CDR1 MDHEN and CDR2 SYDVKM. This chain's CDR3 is CASSLRGQGKTEAFF. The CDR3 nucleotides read TGTGCCAGCAGTTTAAGGGGACAGGGGAAGACTGAAGCTTTCTTT.

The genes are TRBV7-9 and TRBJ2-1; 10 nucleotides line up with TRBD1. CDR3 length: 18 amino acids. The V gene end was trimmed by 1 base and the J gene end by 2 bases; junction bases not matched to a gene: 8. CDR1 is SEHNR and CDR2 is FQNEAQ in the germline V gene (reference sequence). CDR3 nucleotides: TGTGCCAGCAGCTTAGTTAGGCGGGGACAGGGGACCTACAATGAGCAGTTCTTC. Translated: CASSLVRRGQGTYNEQFF. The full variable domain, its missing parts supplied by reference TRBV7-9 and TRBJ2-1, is DTGVSQNPRHKITKRGQNVTFRCDPISEHNRLYWYRQTLGQGPEFLTYFQNEAQLEKSRLLSDRFSAERPKGSFSTLEIQRTEQGDSAMYLCASSLVRRGQGTYNEQFFGPGTRLTVL.

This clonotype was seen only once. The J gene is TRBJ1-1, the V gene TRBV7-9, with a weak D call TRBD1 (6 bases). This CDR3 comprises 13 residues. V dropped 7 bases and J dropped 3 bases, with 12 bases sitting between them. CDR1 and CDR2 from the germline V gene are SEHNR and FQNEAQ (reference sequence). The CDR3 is CASTGAGDTEAFF. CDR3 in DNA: TGTGCCAGCACGGGGGCGGGGGACACTGAAGCTTTCTTT.

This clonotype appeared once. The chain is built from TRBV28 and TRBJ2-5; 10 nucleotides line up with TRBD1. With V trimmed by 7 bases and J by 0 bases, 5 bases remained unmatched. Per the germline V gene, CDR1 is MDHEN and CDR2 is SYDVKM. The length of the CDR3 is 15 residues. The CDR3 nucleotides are TGTGCCAGCAAGCCGGGACAGGGGTACCAAGAGACCCAGTACTTC. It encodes CASKPGQGYQETQYF.

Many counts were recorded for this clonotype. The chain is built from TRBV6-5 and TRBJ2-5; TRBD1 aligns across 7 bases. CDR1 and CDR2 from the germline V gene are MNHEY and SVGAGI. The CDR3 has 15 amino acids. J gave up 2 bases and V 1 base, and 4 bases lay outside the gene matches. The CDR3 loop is CASSYWDREQETQYF. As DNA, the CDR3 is TGTGCCAGCAGTTACTGGGACAGAGAACAAGAGACCCAGTACTTC.

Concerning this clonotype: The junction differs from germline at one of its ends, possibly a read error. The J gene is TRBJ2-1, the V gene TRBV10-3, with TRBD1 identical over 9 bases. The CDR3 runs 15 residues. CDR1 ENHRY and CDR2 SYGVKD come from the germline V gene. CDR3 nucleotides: TGTGCCATCAGTACCGGGACAGGGTACTACAGTGAGCAGTTCTTC. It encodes CAISTGTGYYSEQFF.

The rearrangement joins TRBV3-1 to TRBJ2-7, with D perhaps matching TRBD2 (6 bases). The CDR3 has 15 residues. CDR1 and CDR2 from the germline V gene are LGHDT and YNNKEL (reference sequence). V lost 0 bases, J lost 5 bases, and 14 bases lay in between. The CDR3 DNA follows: TGTGCCAGCAGCCAAGACGTCACCCGCGGGGACGAGCAGTACTTC. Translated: CASSQDVTRGDEQYF.

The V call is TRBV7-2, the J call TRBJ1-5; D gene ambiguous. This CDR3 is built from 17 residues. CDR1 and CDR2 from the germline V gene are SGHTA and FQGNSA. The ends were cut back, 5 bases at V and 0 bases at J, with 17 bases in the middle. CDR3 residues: CASSPGWTAYSNQPQHF. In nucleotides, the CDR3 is TGTGCCAGCAGCCCCGGTTGGACCGCGTATAGCAATCAGCCCCAGCATTTT.

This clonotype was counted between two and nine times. CDR3 loop: CASSQGGGGQGASRGYTF. The CDR3 DNA is TGTGCCAGCAGCCAAGGTGGAGGGGGACAGGGGGCCTCGAGGGGCTACACCTTC. The chain couples TRBV3-1 to TRBJ1-2, with 12 positions matching TRBD1. CDR1 and CDR2 (germline): LGHDT, YNNKEL (reference sequence). V shed 1 base and J 8 bases; nucleotides not matched to a gene: 14. This CDR3 is 18 amino acids long.

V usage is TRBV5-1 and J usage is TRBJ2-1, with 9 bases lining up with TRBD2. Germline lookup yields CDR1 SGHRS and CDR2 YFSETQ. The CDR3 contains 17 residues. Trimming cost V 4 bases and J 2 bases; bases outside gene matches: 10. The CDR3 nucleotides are TGCGCCAGCAGCATAGATGGGACTAGCCGTGCCTACAATGAGCAGTTCTTC. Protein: CASSIDGTSRAYNEQFF. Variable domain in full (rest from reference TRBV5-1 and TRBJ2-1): KAGVTQTPRYLIKTRGQQVTLSCSPISGHRSVSWYQQTPGQGLQFLFEYFSETQRNKGNFPGRFSGRQFSNSRSEMNVSTLELGDSALYLCASSIDGTSRAYNEQFFGPGTRLTVL.

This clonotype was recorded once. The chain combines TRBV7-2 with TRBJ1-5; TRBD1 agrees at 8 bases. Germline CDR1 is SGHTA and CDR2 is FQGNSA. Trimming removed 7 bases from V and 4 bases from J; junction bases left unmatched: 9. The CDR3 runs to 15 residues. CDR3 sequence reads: CASTTGGYGNQPQHF. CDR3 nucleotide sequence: TGTGCCAGCACCACAGGGGGGTATGGGAATCAGCCCCAGCATTTT. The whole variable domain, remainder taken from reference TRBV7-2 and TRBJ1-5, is GAGVSQSPSNKVTEKGKDVELRCDPISGHTALYWYRQSLGQGLEFLIYFQGNSAPDKSGLPSDRFSAERTGGSVSTLTIQRTQQEDSAVYLCASTTGGYGNQPQHFGDGTRLSIL.

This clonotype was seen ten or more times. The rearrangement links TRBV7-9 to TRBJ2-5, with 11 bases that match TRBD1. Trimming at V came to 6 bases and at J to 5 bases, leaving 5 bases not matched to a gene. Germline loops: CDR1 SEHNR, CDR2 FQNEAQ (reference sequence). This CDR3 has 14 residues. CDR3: CASSQDRGPETQYF. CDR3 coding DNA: TGTGCCAGCAGTCAGGACAGGGGGCCTGAGACCCAGTACTTC.